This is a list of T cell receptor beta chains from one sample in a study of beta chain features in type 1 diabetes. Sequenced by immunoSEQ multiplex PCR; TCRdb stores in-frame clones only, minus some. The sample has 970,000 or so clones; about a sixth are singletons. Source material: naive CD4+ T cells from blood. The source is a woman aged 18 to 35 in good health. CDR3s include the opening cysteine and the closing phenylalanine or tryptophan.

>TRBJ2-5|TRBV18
CASSRQRGPGQETQYF
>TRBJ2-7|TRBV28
CASSPPQTSGSSYEQYF
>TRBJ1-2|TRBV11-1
CASSLASASDGYTF
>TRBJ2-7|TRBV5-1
CASSLGLAGIYEQYF
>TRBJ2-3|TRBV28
CATDRENTDTQYF
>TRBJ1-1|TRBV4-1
CASSQRGLNTEAFF
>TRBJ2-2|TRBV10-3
CAISEYSLQGDTGELFF
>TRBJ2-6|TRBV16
CASSQLTSGANVLTF
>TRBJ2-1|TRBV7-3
CASSLTAGGFHEQFF
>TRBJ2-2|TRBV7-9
CASSLDGRRELFF
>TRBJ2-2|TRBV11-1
CASTPDTNTGELFF
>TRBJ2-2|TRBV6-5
CASRGTPNTGELFF
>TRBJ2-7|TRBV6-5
CASRTEYEVQYF
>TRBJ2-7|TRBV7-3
CASSTGTGAGEQYF
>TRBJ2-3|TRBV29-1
CSVGSSAREPVTDTQYF
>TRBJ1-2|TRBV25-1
CASQLGTGRSPGYTF
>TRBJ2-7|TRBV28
CASSQDRVEQYF
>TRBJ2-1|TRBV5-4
CASSLVAGMDNEQFF
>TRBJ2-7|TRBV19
CASSAKSSGSYEQYF
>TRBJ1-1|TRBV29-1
CSVEGTGGANTEAFF
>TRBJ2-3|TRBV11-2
CASSFHLRTDTQYF
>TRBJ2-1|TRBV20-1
CSALDGRVGFF
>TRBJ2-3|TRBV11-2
CASSGEPAADTQYF
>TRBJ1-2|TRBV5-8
CASLRGAESFGYTF
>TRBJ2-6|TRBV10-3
CAISGAGANVLTF
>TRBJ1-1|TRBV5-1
CASSSGPNTEAFF
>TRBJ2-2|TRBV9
CASSPRTSGTGELFF
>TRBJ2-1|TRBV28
CATVRAPHEQFF
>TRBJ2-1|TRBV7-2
CASSLARGRPYNEQFF
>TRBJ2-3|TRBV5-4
CASSLGTDISTDTQYF
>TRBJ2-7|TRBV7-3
CASSLGGRGSEQYF
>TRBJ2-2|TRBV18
CASSPRLAGNTGELFF
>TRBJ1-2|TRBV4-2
CASSQDIWRYGYTF
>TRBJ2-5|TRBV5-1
CASSLGQGWEETQYF
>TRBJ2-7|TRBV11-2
CASSRRLAGSSYEQYF
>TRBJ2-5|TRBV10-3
CAISEGPEETQYF
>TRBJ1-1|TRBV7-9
CASSFGGGGTEAFF
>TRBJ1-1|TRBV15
CATTPGRGEAFF
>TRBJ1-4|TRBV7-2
CASSLGRDEGIRLFF
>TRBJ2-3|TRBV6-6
CASSSRQGPSTDTQYF
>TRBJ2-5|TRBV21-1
CASSKALSGDQETQYF
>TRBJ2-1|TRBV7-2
CASSFVAGSYNEQFF
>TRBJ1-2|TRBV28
CASSLRDRGSRTF
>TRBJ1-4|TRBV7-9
CASSLRAGVEKLFF
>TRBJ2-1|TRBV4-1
CASSPGGGRQVYNEQFF
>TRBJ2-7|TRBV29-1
CSVVRPSGGYEQYF
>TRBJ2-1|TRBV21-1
CASRDLQSSYNEQFF
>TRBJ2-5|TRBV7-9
CASSLFGSQETQYF
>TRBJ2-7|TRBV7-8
CASSLRVQGQGAYEQYF